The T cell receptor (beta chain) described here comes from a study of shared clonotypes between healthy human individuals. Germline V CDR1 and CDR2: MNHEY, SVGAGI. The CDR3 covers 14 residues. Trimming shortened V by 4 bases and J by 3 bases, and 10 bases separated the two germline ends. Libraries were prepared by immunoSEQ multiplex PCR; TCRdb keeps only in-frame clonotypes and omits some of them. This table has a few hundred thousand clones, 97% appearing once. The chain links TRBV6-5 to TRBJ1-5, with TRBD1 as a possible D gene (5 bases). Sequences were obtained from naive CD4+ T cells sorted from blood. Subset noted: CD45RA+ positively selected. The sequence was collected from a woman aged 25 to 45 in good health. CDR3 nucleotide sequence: TGTGCCAGCAGTTTCAAGGGGCACAATCAGCCCCAGCATTTT. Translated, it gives CASSFKGHNQPQHF.